These 10 T cell receptor beta chains were sequenced from one sample in a study of early T cells in non-severe SARS-CoV-2 infection. One entry per CDR3 protein, called by TCRdb with MiXCR from the 5' RACE reads. The repertoire holds tens of thousands of distinct CDR3 sequences, with 9% to 15% as singletons. The sequencing input was whole blood. The origin of the receptors is an adult who was a healthcare worker with PCR-confirmed SARS-CoV-2 infection or an uninfected control (not recorded which).

Only a few counts were recorded for this clonotype. The V call is TRBV12-3 or TRBV12-4, the J call TRBJ2-1; weak D call: TRBD1 (6 bases). V lost 5 bases to trimming and J lost 5 bases, with 10 bases between them. The CDR3 length is 13 residues. The CDR3: CASSPDRNNEQFF. As DNA, the CDR3 is TGTGCCAGCAGTCCGGACAGAAACAATGAGCAGTTCTTC.

The rearrangement uses TRBV14 and TRBJ2-1; no definite D call. Per germline, CDR1 SGHDN and CDR2 FVKESK. The CDR3 contains 15 residues. The V end lost 3 bases, the J end lost 0 bases, and 9 bases lay between the germline ends. Written as DNA, the CDR3 is TGTGCCAGCAGCCAGGATCAACGCTCCTACAATGAGCAGTTCTTC. Its protein is CASSQDQRSYNEQFF.

DNA for the CDR3: TGTGCCAGCAGCCGCCGGACAGATCACTCCTACGAGCAGTACTTC. Translated: CASSRRTDHSYEQYF. The chain couples TRBV9 to TRBJ2-7, with D possibly matching TRBD1 (6 bases). Looked up from germline, CDR1 is SGDLS and CDR2 is YYNGEE. This CDR3 spans 15 amino acids. V was pared by 4 bases and J by 0 bases, with 14 bases between.

This clonotype was found many times. The chain couples TRBV29-1 to TRBJ2-1; no firm D call. The germline CDR1 and CDR2 sequences are SQVTM and ANQGSEA. Trimming pared 3 bases from V and 5 bases from J, leaving 8 bases between. The CDR3 extends over 12 amino acids. The CDR3 is CSVDPYHNEQFF. In DNA, the CDR3 is TGCAGCGTTGATCCCTACCACAATGAGCAGTTCTTC.

The J gene is TRBJ2-5, the V gene TRBV28; D unclear. In germline, CDR1 is MDHEN, CDR2 SYDVKM. CDR3 length: 12 residues. V dropped 3 bases and J dropped 4 bases, with 6 bases sitting between them. CDR3 in DNA: TGTGCCAGCAGTTTGGTGGGAGAGACCCAGTACTTC. Its protein product is CASSLVGETQYF.

This clonotype has a count of ten or more. The chain is built from TRBV6-2 or TRBV6-3 and TRBJ2-5; TRBD1 might be the D (6 bases). This CDR3 has 15 residues. In germline, CDR1 is MNHEY, CDR2 SVGEGT. V lost 6 bases and J 4 bases, leaving 18 bases between the germline ends. The CDR3 DNA sequence: TGTGCCAGCAGCCAAAGGACAGACGGAATAGAGACCCAGTACTTC. Translated, it gives CASSQRTDGIETQYF.

As for this clonotype: A read error may explain this, as a much larger clone is one base away. The chain couples TRBV24-1 to TRBJ1-4; D remains ambiguous. This CDR3 is 15 amino acids long. Trimming cost V 4 bases and J 7 bases, with 15 bases left between them. The germline CDR1 and CDR2 sequences are KGHDR and SFDVKD. The CDR3 is CATSDSGGPPEKLFF. In nucleotides, the CDR3 is TGTGCCACCAGTGACTCAGGAGGGCCCCCTGAAAAACTGTTTTTT.

V and J are TRBV30 and TRBJ2-5, with D hard to call. CDR1 and CDR2 (germline): GTSNPN, SVGIG (reference sequence). V was cut by 2 bases and J by 1 base, with 8 bases left in between. This CDR3 region has 13 residues. The DNA for the CDR3 is TGTGCCTGGAGTCTAGATGCCCAAGAGACCCAGTACTTC. The encoded protein is CAWSLDAQETQYF.

The rearrangement uses TRBV18 and TRBJ1-2; D possibly corresponds to TRBD1 (5 bases). The CDR3 totals 15 residues. The germline V gene has CDR1 KGHSH and CDR2 LQKENI. Between the trimmed V and J ends, which lost 1 base and 3 bases, there was a span of 12 bases. The CDR3 protein is CASSPRTGGDYGYTF. The CDR3 nucleotides read TGTGCCAGCTCACCACGAACAGGAGGAGACTATGGCTACACCTTC.

This clonotype has a handful of counts. The chain carries TRBV5-5 and TRBJ2-7; 9 bases align to TRBD1. CDR1 and CDR2 (germline): SGHKS, YYEKEE (reference sequence). The junction had 8 bases not matched to a gene; V was cut back by 4 bases and J by 6 bases. The CDR3 covers 14 residues. CDR3 loop: CASSPGGQGSEQYF. CDR3 nucleotides: TGTGCCAGCAGCCCAGGGGGACAGGGATCCGAGCAGTACTTC.